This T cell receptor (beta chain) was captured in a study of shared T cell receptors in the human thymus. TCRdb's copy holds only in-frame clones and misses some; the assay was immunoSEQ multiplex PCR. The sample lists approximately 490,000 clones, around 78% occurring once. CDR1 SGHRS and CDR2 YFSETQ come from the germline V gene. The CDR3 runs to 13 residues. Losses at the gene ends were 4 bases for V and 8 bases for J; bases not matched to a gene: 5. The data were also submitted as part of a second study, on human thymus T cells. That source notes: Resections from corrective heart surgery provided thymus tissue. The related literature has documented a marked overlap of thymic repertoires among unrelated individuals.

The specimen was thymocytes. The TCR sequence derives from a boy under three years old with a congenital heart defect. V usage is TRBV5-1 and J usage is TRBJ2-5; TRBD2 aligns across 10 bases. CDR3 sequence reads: CASSPGTSVTQYF. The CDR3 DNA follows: TGCGCCAGCAGCCCCGGGACTAGCGTTACCCAGTACTTC.